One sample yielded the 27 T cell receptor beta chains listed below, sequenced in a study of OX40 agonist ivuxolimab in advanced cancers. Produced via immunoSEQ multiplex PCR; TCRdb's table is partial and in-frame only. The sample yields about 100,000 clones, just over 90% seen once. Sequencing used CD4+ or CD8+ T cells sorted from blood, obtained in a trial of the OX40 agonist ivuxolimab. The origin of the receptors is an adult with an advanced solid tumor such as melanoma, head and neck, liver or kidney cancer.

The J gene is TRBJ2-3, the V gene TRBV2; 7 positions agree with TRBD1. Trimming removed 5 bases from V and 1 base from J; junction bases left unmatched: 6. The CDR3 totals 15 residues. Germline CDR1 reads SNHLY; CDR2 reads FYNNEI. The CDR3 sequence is CASSRQGLGTDTQYF. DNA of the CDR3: TGTGCCAGCAGTCGACAGGGATTGGGCACAGATACGCAGTATTTT. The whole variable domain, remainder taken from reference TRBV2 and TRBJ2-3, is EPEVTQTPSHQVTQMGQEVILRCVPISNHLYFYWYRQILGQKVEFLVSFYNNEISEKSEIFDDQFSVERPDGSNFTLKIRSTKLEDSAMYFCASSRQGLGTDTQYFGPGTRLTVL.

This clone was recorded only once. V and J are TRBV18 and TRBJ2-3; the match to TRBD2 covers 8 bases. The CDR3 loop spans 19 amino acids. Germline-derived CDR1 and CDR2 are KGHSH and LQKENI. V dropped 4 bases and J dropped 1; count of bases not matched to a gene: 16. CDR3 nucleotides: TGTGCCAGCTCACTCGTAACGCGGGTCCTAGCGGGCCGCACAGATACGCAGTATTTT. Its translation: CASSLVTRVLAGRTDTQYF.

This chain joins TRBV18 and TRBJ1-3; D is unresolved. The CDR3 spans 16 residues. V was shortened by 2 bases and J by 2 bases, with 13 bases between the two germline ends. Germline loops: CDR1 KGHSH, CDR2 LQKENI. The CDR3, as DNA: TGTGCCAGCTCACCAGACTTCTCAGGAACTGGAAACACCATATATTTT. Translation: CASSPDFSGTGNTIYF.

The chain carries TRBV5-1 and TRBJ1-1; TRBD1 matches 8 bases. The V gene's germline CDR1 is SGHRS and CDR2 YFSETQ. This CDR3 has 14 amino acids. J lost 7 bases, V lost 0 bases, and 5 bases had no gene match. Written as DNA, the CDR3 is TGCGCCAGCAGCTTGGGACAGGGGAACGATGAAGCTTTCTTT. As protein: CASSLGQGNDEAFF.

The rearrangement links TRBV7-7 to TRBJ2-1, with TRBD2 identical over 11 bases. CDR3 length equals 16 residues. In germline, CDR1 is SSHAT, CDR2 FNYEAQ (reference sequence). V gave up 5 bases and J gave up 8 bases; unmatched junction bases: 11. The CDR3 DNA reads TGTGCCAGCAGCGCCGGACTAGCGGGCGCTCGACATGAGCAGTTCTTC. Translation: CASSAGLAGARHEQFF.

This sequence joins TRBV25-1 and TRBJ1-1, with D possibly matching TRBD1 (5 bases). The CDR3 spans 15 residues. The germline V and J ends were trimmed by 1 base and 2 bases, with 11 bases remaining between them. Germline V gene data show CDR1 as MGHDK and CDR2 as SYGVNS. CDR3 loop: CASSEFGGGNTEAFF. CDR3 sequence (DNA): TGTGCCAGCAGTGAATTTGGGGGTGGAAACACTGAAGCTTTCTTT.

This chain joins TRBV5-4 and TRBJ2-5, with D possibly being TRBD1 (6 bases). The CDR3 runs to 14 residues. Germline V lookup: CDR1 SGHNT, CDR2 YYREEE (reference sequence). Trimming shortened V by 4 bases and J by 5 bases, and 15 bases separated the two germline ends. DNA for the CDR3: TGTGCCAGCAGCCCGCGGGTCAGGGGTGAGACCCAGTACTTC. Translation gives CASSPRVRGETQYF.

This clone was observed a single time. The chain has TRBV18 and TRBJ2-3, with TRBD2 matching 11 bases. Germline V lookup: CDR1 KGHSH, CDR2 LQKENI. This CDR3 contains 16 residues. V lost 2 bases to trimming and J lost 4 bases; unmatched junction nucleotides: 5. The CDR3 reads CASSPLLAGVPDTQYF. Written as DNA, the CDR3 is TGTGCCAGCTCACCATTACTAGCGGGAGTCCCAGATACGCAGTATTTT.

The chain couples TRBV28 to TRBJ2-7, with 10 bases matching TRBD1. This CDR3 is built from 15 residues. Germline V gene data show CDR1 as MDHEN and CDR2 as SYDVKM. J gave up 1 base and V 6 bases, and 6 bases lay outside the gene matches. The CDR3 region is CASSPTGGVSYEQYF. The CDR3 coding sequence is TGTGCCAGCAGCCCGACAGGGGGCGTTTCCTACGAGCAGTACTTC.

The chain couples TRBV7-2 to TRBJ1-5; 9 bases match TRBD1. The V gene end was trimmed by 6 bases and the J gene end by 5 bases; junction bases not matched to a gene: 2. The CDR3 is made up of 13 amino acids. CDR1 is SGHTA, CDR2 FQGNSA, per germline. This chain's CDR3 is CASSWDRDQPQHF. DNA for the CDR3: TGTGCCAGCAGTTGGGACAGGGATCAGCCCCAGCATTTT.

CDR3 sequence reads: CASSPMASGASYEQYF. CDR3 sequence (DNA): TGCGCCAGCAGCCCTATGGCCAGCGGGGCATCCTACGAGCAGTACTTC. The chain carries TRBV5-1 and TRBJ2-7; TRBD2 aligns across 7 bases. This CDR3 region has 16 residues. With V trimmed by 4 bases and J by 1 base, 11 bases remained unmatched. Germline CDR1 SGHRS, CDR2 YFSETQ.

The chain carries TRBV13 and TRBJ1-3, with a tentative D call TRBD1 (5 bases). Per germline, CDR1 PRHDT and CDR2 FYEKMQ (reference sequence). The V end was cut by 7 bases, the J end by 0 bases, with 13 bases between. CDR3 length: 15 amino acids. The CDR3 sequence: CASIRGRISGNTIYF. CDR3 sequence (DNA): TGTGCCAGCATTCGGGGACGGATCTCTGGAAACACCATATATTTT. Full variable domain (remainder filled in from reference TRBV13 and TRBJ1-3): AAGVIQSPRHLIKEKRETATLKCYPIPRHDTVYWYQQGPGQDPQFLISFYEKMQSDKGSIPDRFSAQQFSDYHSELNMSSLELGDSALYFCASIRGRISGNTIYFGEGSWLTVV.

CDR3 nucleotides: TGTGCCAGCAGCTCCCTACTGACAGGGGCTGGCACCGGGGAGCTGTTTTTT. Translated: CASSSLLTGAGTGELFF. The gene calls are TRBV5-6 and TRBJ2-2, with 8 bases matching TRBD1. CDR1 is SGHDT, CDR2 YYEEEE, per germline. The CDR3 extends over 17 amino acids. The ends lost 3 bases at V and 4 bases at J; junction bases unmatched: 11.

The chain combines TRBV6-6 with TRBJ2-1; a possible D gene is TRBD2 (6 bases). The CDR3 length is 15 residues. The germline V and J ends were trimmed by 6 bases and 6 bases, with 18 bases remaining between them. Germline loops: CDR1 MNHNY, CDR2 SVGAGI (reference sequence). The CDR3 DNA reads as TGTGCCAGCAGCTCTCGCGGGACGATTCTCAATGAGCAGTTCTTC. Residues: CASSSRGTILNEQFF.

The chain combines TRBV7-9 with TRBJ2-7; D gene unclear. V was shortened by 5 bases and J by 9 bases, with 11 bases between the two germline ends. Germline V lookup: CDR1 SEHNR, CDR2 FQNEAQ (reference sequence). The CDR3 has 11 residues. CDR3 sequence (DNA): TGTGCCAGCAGCATTGGGCCGGGGCAGTACTTC. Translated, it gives CASSIGPGQYF.

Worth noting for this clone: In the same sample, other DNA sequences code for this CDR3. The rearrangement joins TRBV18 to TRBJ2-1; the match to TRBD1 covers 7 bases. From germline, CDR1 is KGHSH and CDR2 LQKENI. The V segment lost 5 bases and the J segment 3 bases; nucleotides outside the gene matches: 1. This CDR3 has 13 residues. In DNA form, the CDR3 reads TGTGCCAGCTCAAGACAGGGCTACAATGAGCAGTTCTTC. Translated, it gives CASSRQGYNEQFF.

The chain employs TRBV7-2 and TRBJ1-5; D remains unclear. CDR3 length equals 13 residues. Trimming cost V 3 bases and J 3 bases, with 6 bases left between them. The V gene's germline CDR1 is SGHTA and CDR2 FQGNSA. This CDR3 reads CASSLNYNQPQHF. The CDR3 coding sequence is TGTGCCAGCAGCTTGAATTACAATCAGCCCCAGCATTTT.

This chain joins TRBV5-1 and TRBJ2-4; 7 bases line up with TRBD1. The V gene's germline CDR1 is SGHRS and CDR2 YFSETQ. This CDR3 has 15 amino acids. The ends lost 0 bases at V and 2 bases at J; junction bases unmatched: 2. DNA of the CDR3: TGCGCCAGCAGCTTGGAGACAGGGTCCAAAAACATTCAGTACTTC. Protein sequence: CASSLETGSKNIQYF.

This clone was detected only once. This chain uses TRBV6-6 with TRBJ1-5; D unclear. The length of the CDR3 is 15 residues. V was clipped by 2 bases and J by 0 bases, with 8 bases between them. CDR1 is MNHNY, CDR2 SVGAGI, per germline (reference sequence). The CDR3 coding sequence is TGTGCCAGCAGTTACACGGGGAGTAGCAATCAGCCCCAGCATTTT. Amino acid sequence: CASSYTGSSNQPQHF.

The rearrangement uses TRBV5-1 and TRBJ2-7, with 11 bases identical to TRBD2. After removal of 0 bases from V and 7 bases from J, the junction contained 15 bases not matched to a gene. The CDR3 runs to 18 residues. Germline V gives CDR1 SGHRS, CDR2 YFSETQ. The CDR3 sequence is CASSLGGSSGRILGEQYF. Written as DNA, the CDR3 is TGCGCCAGCAGCTTGGGTGGGTCTAGCGGGAGGATTTTGGGAGAGCAGTACTTC.

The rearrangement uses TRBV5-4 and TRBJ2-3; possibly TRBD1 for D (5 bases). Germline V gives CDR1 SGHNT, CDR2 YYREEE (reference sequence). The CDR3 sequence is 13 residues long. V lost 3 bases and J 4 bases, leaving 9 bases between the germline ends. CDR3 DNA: TGTGCCAGCAGCTCTTGGGGCCCAGATACGCAGTATTTT. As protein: CASSSWGPDTQYF.

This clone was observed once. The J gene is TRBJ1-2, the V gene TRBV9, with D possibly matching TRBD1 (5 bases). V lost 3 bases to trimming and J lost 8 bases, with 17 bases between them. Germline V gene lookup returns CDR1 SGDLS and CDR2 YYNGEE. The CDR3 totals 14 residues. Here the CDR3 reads CASSGGVQSFGYTF. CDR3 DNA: TGTGCCAGCAGCGGGGGGGTACAGTCATTCGGCTACACCTTC.

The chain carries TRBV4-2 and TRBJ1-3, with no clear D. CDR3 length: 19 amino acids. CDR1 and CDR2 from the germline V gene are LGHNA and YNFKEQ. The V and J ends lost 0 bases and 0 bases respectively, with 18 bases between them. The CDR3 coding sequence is TGTGCCAGCAGCCAAGATGGACCACAAGGGCCGAACTCTGGAAACACCATATATTTT. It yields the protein CASSQDGPQGPNSGNTIYF.

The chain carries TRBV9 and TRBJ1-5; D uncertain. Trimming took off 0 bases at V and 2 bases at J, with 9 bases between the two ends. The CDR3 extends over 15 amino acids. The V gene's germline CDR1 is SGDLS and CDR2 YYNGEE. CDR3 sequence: CASSVGPGGNQPQHF. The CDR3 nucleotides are TGTGCCAGCAGCGTAGGGCCCGGGGGCAATCAGCCCCAGCATTTT.

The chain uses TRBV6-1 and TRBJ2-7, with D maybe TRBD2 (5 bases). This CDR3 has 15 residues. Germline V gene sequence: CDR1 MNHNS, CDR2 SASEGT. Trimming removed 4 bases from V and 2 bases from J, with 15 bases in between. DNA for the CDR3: TGTGCCAGCAGTGTTAGAAGCGGAACCACCTACGAGCAGTACTTC. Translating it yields CASSVRSGTTYEQYF.

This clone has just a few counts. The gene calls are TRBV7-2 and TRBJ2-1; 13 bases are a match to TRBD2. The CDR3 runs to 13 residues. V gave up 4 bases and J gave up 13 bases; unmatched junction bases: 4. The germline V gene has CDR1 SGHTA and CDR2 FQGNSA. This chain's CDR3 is CASSSRTSGGQFF. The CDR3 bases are TGTGCCAGCAGCTCCCGGACTAGCGGGGGCCAGTTCTTC.

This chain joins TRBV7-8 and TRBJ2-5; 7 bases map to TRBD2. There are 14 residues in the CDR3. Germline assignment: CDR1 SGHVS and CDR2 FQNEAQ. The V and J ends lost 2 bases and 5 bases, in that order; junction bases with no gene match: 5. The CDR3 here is CASSLWGGAETQYF. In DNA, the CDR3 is TGTGCCAGCAGCTTATGGGGGGGTGCGGAGACCCAGTACTTC.